This is a list of T cell receptor beta chains from one sample in a study of T cell repertoires in cytomegalovirus infection. Using its own MiXCR run on the reads, TCRdb lists one record per CDR3 protein. The sample comprises around 300,000 distinct CDR3 sequences, over 7.5% of which are singletons, and about 4.5% rests with the top ten. Sequencing was done on a sample of PBMCs. The receptors come from a human donor in good health (CMV status not recorded). Some clones in this sample may be carry-over from other donors' samples. Each CDR3 is given with its conserved first and last residue. The order of the fields is clone size, V gene, D gene, J gene, CDR3 protein, CDR3 DNA. A D gene is named only where the DNA matches it firmly. Some rows mark clone size as missing; the rest say once, few, many or name a class of expanded clone.

abundance: few; v_gene: TRBV10-1; d_gene: NA; j_gene: TRBJ1-2; CDR3aa: CASDSVEDTF; CDR3nt: TGCGCCAGCGACAGCGTTGAGGACACCTTC
abundance: NA; v_gene: TRBV27; d_gene: NA; j_gene: TRBJ2-2; CDR3aa: CAISAFPGAGELFF; CDR3nt: TGTGCCATTTCCGCGTTCCCTGGCGCCGGGGAGCTGTTTTTT
abundance: many; v_gene: TRBV20-1; d_gene: TRBD2; j_gene: TRBJ2-5; CDR3aa: CSALAGGQETQYF; CDR3nt: TGCAGTGCTTTAGCGGGAGGCCAAGAGACCCAGTACTTC
abundance: many; v_gene: TRBV7-3; d_gene: NA; j_gene: TRBJ1-1; CDR3aa: CASSLQSGSKRAFF; CDR3nt: TGTGCCAGCAGCCTACAATCAGGGTCAAAAAGAGCTTTCTTT
abundance: many; v_gene: TRBV7-2; d_gene: TRBD1; j_gene: TRBJ2-7; CDR3aa: CASSFRGTPYEQYF; CDR3nt: TGTGCCAGCAGCTTCAGGGGGACCCCCTACGAGCAGTACTTC
abundance: NA; v_gene: TRBV28; d_gene: TRBD2; j_gene: TRBJ2-2; CDR3aa: CASKLAASGKTGELFF; CDR3nt: TGTGCCAGCAAGCTCGCGGCTAGCGGGAAGACCGGGGAGCTGTTTTTT
abundance: many; v_gene: TRBV10-1; d_gene: TRBD1; j_gene: TRBJ2-3; CDR3aa: CASSPFRQGNTDTQYF; CDR3nt: TGCGCCAGCAGTCCCTTCAGACAGGGAAACACAGATACGCAGTATTTT
abundance: many; v_gene: TRBV7-2; d_gene: TRBD2; j_gene: TRBJ2-5; CDR3aa: CASSSAGGSRQETQYF; CDR3nt: TGTGCCAGCAGCTCCGCGGGGGGGTCCCGCCAAGAGACCCAGTACTTC
abundance: many; v_gene: TRBV7-6; d_gene: NA; j_gene: TRBJ2-1; CDR3aa: CASSAGGGQSNEQFF; CDR3nt: TGTGCCAGCAGCGCAGGCGGGGGCCAGTCAAATGAGCAGTTCTTC
abundance: few; v_gene: TRBV20-1; d_gene: NA; j_gene: TRBJ2-1; CDR3aa: CSASSGGYEQFF; CDR3nt: TGCAGTGCCAGTTCGGGGGGCTATGAGCAGTTCTTC
abundance: few; v_gene: TRBV4-3; d_gene: NA; j_gene: TRBJ2-5; CDR3aa: CASSQDLGGPMKTQYF; CDR3nt: TGCGCCAGCAGCCAAGATCTTGGCGGCCCAATGAAGACCCAGTACTTC
abundance: many; v_gene: TRBV25-1; d_gene: NA; j_gene: TRBJ1-6; CDR3aa: CASSEYGGSGSPLHF; CDR3nt: TGTGCCAGCAGTGAATATGGGGGCAGCGGCAGTCCTCTCCACTTT
abundance: many; v_gene: TRBV7-9; d_gene: NA; j_gene: TRBJ1-1; CDR3aa: CASSLAEGLGPEAFF; CDR3nt: TGTGCCAGCAGCTTAGCAGAGGGACTCGGTCCTGAAGCTTTCTTT
abundance: few; v_gene: TRBV20-1; d_gene: TRBD1; j_gene: TRBJ1-1; CDR3aa: CSARDPRGYTEAFF; CDR3nt: TGCAGTGCTAGAGATCCCAGGGGGTACACTGAAGCTTTCTTT
abundance: many; v_gene: TRBV12-3/TRBV12-4; d_gene: TRBD2; j_gene: TRBJ2-1; CDR3aa: CASSSLAGGGNEQFF; CDR3nt: TGTGCCAGCAGTTCACTAGCGGGAGGGGGCAATGAGCAGTTCTTC
abundance: NA; v_gene: TRBV25-1; d_gene: NA; j_gene: TRBJ1-2; CDR3aa: CASSDPTGTLYGYTF; CDR3nt: TGTGCCAGCAGTGACCCCACAGGGACTCTTTATGGCTACACCTTC
abundance: NA; v_gene: TRBV6-1; d_gene: TRBD1; j_gene: TRBJ1-1; CDR3aa: CASSRAGGGEAFF; CDR3nt: TGTGCCAGTTCTAGAGCAGGGGGTGGTGAAGCTTTCTTT
abundance: NA; v_gene: TRBV6-5; d_gene: NA; j_gene: TRBJ2-1; CDR3aa: CASSPTEGDNNEQFF; CDR3nt: TGTGCCAGCAGCCCTACAGAGGGCGACAACAATGAGCAGTTCTTC
abundance: few; v_gene: TRBV7-9; d_gene: NA; j_gene: TRBJ1-6; CDR3aa: CASRNLNPGHNSPLHF; CDR3nt: TGTGCCAGCAGAAATCTTAATCCGGGACATAATTCACCCCTCCACTTT
abundance: few; v_gene: TRBV12-3/TRBV12-4; d_gene: NA; j_gene: TRBJ1-2; CDR3aa: CASRGFTLWGYGYTF; CDR3nt: TGTGCCAGCCGGGGCTTTACTCTATGGGGATATGGCTACACCTTC
abundance: few; v_gene: TRBV20-1; d_gene: NA; j_gene: TRBJ2-3; CDR3aa: CSARLRTSTDTQYF; CDR3nt: TGCAGTGCTAGGCTCCGGACTAGCACAGATACGCAGTATTTT
abundance: few; v_gene: TRBV11-2; d_gene: TRBD1; j_gene: TRBJ2-1; CDR3aa: CASSQLRDRTPKEQFF; CDR3nt: TGTGCCAGCAGCCAACTACGGGACAGGACTCCTAAGGAGCAGTTCTTC
abundance: NA; v_gene: TRBV4-3; d_gene: NA; j_gene: TRBJ2-5; CDR3aa: CASSQDRPGLETQYF; CDR3nt: TGCGCCAGCAGCCAAGATCGACCCGGGTTAGAGACCCAGTACTTC
abundance: few; v_gene: TRBV20-1; d_gene: NA; j_gene: TRBJ1-2; CDR3aa: CSARDPVRLHYGYTF; CDR3nt: TGCAGTGCTAGAGATCCCGTCCGCCTCCACTATGGCTACACCTTC
abundance: NA; v_gene: TRBV7-6; d_gene: TRBD1; j_gene: TRBJ2-7; CDR3aa: CASSQEGGARVPYEQYF; CDR3nt: TGTGCCAGCAGCCAAGAAGGGGGCGCGAGGGTCCCGTACGAGCAGTACTTC
abundance: many; v_gene: TRBV12-3/TRBV12-4; d_gene: NA; j_gene: TRBJ1-1; CDR3aa: CASSFPGPAEAFF; CDR3nt: TGTGCCAGCAGTTTTCCCGGACCCGCTGAAGCTTTCTTT
abundance: NA; v_gene: TRBV20-1; d_gene: NA; j_gene: TRBJ1-5; CDR3aa: CSARDNRDNNQPQHF; CDR3nt: TGCAGTGCTAGAGATAACAGGGATAACAATCAGCCCCAGCATTTT
abundance: few; v_gene: TRBV20-1; d_gene: TRBD2; j_gene: TRBJ2-7; CDR3aa: CSANLRGAGGSLYEQYF; CDR3nt: TGCAGTGCTAACCTCCGGGGAGCGGGAGGCTCCCTCTACGAGCAGTACTTC